This is a list of T cell receptor beta chains from one sample in a study of B cell selection in AIRE deficiency. Libraries were prepared by immunoSEQ multiplex PCR; TCRdb keeps only in-frame clonotypes and omits some of them. The table has tens of thousands of clones, 92% seen once. The source material was CD4+CD25+ Tregs sorted from PBMCs. All receptors come from a human donor in good health. The CDR3 runs from the conserved cysteine through the conserved F or W. A D gene is named only where the DNA matches it firmly. For some rows the clone size is stated as once, few or many, or as a class when expanded; others skip it.

d_call	v_call	j_call	clone_size	cdr3_aa	cdr3_nt
-	TRBV11-2	TRBJ2-7	-	CASSLVADTIYEQYF	TGTGCCAGCAGCTTAGTCGCGGACACAATTTACGAGCAGTACTTC
-	TRBV2	TRBJ1-1	once	CARGAERRTEAFF	TGTGCCAGGGGGGCCGAACGGAGAACTGAAGCTTTCTTT
-	TRBV12-5	TRBJ1-4	-	CASGRGPNEKLFF	TGTGCTAGTGGTAGGGGACCTAATGAAAAACTGTTTTTT
TRBD1	TRBV4-2	TRBJ1-1	-	CASSQVDRETEAFF	TGTGCCAGCAGCCAGGTCGACAGGGAAACTGAAGCTTTCTTT
-	TRBV19	TRBJ1-1	-	CASSIAGTSLNTEAFF	TGTGCCAGTAGTATAGCTGGCACATCCTTGAACACTGAAGCTTTCTTT
-	TRBV18	TRBJ1-2	-	CASSPPYLGGYGYTF	TGTGCCAGCTCACCACCGTATTTAGGGGGCTATGGCTACACCTTC
-	TRBV5-1	TRBJ1-6	-	CASSPIGGANSPLHF	TGCGCCAGCAGCCCGATAGGGGGGGCTAATTCACCCCTCCACTTT
TRBD2	TRBV2	TRBJ2-3	-	CASSPERERTDTQYF	TGTGCCAGCAGTCCAGAGCGGGAGCGCACAGATACGCAGTATTTT
-	TRBV4-2	TRBJ1-1	once	CASVLQGNTEAFF	TGTGCCAGCGTCCTACAGGGCAACACTGAAGCTTTCTTT
-	TRBV5-1	TRBJ1-1	-	CASSLDGDPTEAFF	TGCGCCAGCAGCTTGGATGGGGACCCCACTGAAGCTTTCTTT
-	TRBV7-8	TRBJ2-1	-	CATTKRPKMRSYNEQFF	TGTGCCACCACTAAACGTCCCAAAATGCGCTCCTACAATGAGCAGTTCTTC
TRBD1	TRBV29-1	TRBJ2-5	-	CSVARTGLETQYF	TGCAGCGTTGCCCGGACAGGGCTGGAGACCCAGTACTTC
-	TRBV15	TRBJ2-2	-	CATSREFLASGELFF	TGTGCCACCAGCAGAGAGTTTCTAGCGTCCGGGGAGCTGTTTTTT
TRBD1	TRBV29-1	TRBJ1-1	-	CSVVRQGTEAFF	TGCAGCGTGGTCAGACAGGGGACTGAAGCTTTCTTT
TRBD1	TRBV6-5	TRBJ2-7	-	CASSLRDRGAYEQYF	TGTGCCAGCAGTCTCCGGGACAGGGGGGCGTACGAGCAGTACTTC
-	TRBV18	TRBJ2-2	-	CASSLRLVTGELFF	TGTGCCAGCTCACTCAGACTAGTAACCGGGGAGCTGTTTTTT
-	TRBV5-6	TRBJ1-3	-	CASSFGDSGNTIYF	TGTGCCAGCAGCTTCGGTGACTCTGGAAACACCATATATTTT
TRBD1	TRBV29-1	TRBJ1-2	once	CSTAGGVDGYTF	TGCAGCACCGCAGGGGGCGTTGATGGCTACACCTTC
TRBD1	TRBV6-1	TRBJ1-1	-	CASSLRQGATEAFF	TGTGCCAGCAGTCTTCGACAGGGGGCAACTGAAGCTTTCTTT
TRBD1	TRBV27	TRBJ1-6	once	CASKSPRQGPNSPLHF	TGTGCCAGCAAGAGCCCGAGACAGGGACCTAATTCACCCCTCCACTTT
-	TRBV6-5	TRBJ1-3	-	CASSRGHFSGNTIYF	TGTGCCAGCAGTCGAGGACACTTCTCTGGAAACACCATATATTTT
-	TRBV5-1	TRBJ1-2	-	CASSLFSANYGYTF	TGCGCCAGCAGCTTGTTTTCAGCTAACTATGGCTACACCTTC
-	TRBV28	TRBJ1-5	-	CASSSTRLGASNQPQHF	TGTGCCAGCAGTTCCACCCGGCTAGGAGCTAGCAATCAGCCCCAGCATTTT
TRBD2	TRBV6-1	TRBJ2-5	-	CASSEVRGEETQYF	TGTGCCAGCAGTGAAGTTCGGGGGGAAGAGACCCAGTACTTC
-	TRBV7-9	TRBJ2-1	few	CASSLLTSSNEQFF	TGTGCCAGCAGCTTGCTTACTAGCAGCAATGAGCAGTTCTTC
-	TRBV10-3	TRBJ1-3	-	CAISEPDNSGNTIYF	TGTGCCATCAGTGAGCCCGACAACTCTGGAAACACCATATATTTT
TRBD1	TRBV7-2	TRBJ2-3	-	CASGEGTGADTQYF	TGTGCCAGCGGAGAGGGGACAGGGGCAGATACGCAGTATTTT
TRBD1	TRBV5-1	TRBJ2-7	once	CASSPRTGSSYEQYF	TGCGCCAGCAGCCCGAGGACAGGGAGCTCCTACGAGCAGTACTTC
TRBD1	TRBV10-3	TRBJ1-2	once	CAISERTGHGYTF	TGTGCCATCAGTGAGAGGACAGGGCATGGCTACACCTTC
-	TRBV6-5	TRBJ1-2	-	CASRPPGQPYTF	TGTGCCAGCAGACCCCCAGGACAGCCCTACACCTTC
TRBD2	TRBV18	TRBJ2-7	-	CASSSLHLSGRSYEQYF	TGTGCCAGCTCATCACTACACCTCAGCGGGAGGTCCTACGAGCAGTACTTC
TRBD2	TRBV7-8	TRBJ2-5	once	CASSLAGGRGQETQYF	TGTGCCAGCAGCTTAGCGGGCGGGAGAGGGCAAGAGACCCAGTACTTC
TRBD1	TRBV6-5	TRBJ1-2	-	CASRTGDGYTF	TGTGCCAGCCGAACAGGGGACGGCTACACCTTC
-	TRBV11-1	TRBJ1-3	-	CASSGDTIYF	TGTGCCAGCAGCGGGGACACCATATATTTT
-	TRBV7-2	TRBJ1-6	-	CASSLEGQAASPLHF	TGTGCCAGCAGCTTAGAAGGCCAGGCCGCCTCACCCCTCCACTTT
-	TRBV5-1	TRBJ2-5	-	CASSLALGVSGETQYF	TGCGCCAGCAGCTTGGCCTTGGGGGTATCGGGAGAGACCCAGTACTTC
-	TRBV27	TRBJ2-3	-	CASRWGRGLSTDTQYF	TGTGCCAGCAGATGGGGTCGGGGCCTGAGCACAGATACGCAGTATTTT
-	TRBV29-1	TRBJ2-1	-	CSVGGYNEQFF	TGCAGCGTTGGGGGCTACAATGAGCAGTTCTTC
-	TRBV28	TRBJ2-7	-	CASSLDSYEQYF	TGTGCCAGCAGTTTAGACTCCTACGAGCAGTACTTC
-	TRBV6-1	TRBJ1-5	-	CASSAIGGNQPQHF	TGTGCCAGCAGTGCCATAGGGGGGAATCAGCCCCAGCATTTT
-	TRBV6-6	TRBJ1-5	-	CASSRYSNQPQHF	TGTGCCAGCAGCCGATATAGCAATCAGCCCCAGCATTTT
TRBD1	TRBV5-1	TRBJ1-3	-	CASSLGGQGFGNTIYF	TGCGCCAGCAGCTTGGGGGGACAGGGTTTCGGAAACACCATATATTTT
-	TRBV6-6	TRBJ1-2	-	CASRAGHNYGYTF	TGTGCCAGCAGGGCCGGGCATAACTATGGCTACACCTTC
TRBD1	TRBV5-4	TRBJ1-1	-	CASSRGGRDSEAFF	TGTGCCAGCAGCCGGGGAGGTAGGGACAGTGAAGCTTTCTTT
-	TRBV6-5	TRBJ1-6	once	CASSYRGGANSPLHF	TGTGCCAGCAGTTACCGGGGAGGGGCTAATTCACCCCTCCACTTT
TRBD1	TRBV6-4	TRBJ1-2	-	CASSRQGTYGYTF	TGTGCCAGCAGTCGACAGGGGACCTATGGCTACACCTTC
-	TRBV7-6	TRBJ2-5	-	CASSLVQAQETQYF	TGTGCCAGCAGCTTAGTACAGGCCCAAGAGACCCAGTACTTC
-	TRBV7-6	TRBJ1-1	-	CASSLGEGNTEAFF	TGTGCCAGCAGCTTAGGTGAGGGTAACACTGAAGCTTTCTTT
-	TRBV6-1	TRBJ1-3	-	CASSESGPGNTIYF	TGTGCCAGCAGTGAATCAGGCCCTGGAAACACCATATATTTT
TRBD2	TRBV10-3	TRBJ2-1	few	CAISESSGRANEQFF	TGTGCCATCAGTGAGTCGTCCGGGAGGGCCAATGAGCAGTTCTTC
-	TRBV10-2	TRBJ2-2	-	CASRWGQTGELFF	TGCGCCAGCAGGTGGGGGCAAACCGGGGAGCTGTTTTTT
-	TRBV2	TRBJ2-3	-	CACRASGTDTQYF	TGTGCCTGCCGGGCTAGCGGCACAGATACGCAGTATTTT
-	TRBV7-9	TRBJ2-1	once	CASSLYPTNEQFF	TGTGCCAGCAGCTTATATCCAACCAATGAGCAGTTCTTC
TRBD1	TRBV18	TRBJ1-1	once	CASSLETGGLAEAFF	TGTGCCAGCTCCCTGGAGACAGGGGGCCTCGCTGAAGCTTTCTTT
-	TRBV14	TRBJ2-1	-	CASSQAIAKEQFF	TGTGCCAGCAGCCAAGCAATAGCCAAAGAGCAGTTCTTC
-	TRBV5-1	TRBJ2-3	-	CASSFQGPTDTQYF	TGCGCCAGCAGCTTTCAGGGGCCCACAGATACGCAGTATTTT
-	TRBV7-6	TRBJ2-7	few	CASSLGRYLSYEQYF	TGTGCCAGCAGCTTAGGACGCTACCTCTCCTACGAGCAGTACTTC